This is a list of T cell receptor beta chains from one sample in a study of T cell responses to AZD1222 COVID-19 vaccine. Measured with immunoSEQ multiplex PCR; TCRdb has only the in-frame clones, and not every one. Altogether tens of thousands of clones are present, approximately 85% being singletons, with the ten largest covering roughly 19%. The sequencing used peripheral blood, collected on day 0 of MenACWY control vaccination. The source is an adult in good health. The CDR3 runs from the conserved cysteine through the conserved F or W. The D gene is left open where the match is weak. Part of the rows lack a size; the others show once, few, many or a class for expanded clones.

d_call	v_call	clone_size	j_call	cdr3_aa	cdr3_nt
TRBD1	TRBV4-3	NA	TRBJ1-4	CASSQGQGWGEKLFF	TGCGCCAGCAGCCAAGGACAGGGTTGGGGTGAAAAACTGTTTTTT
NA	TRBV11-1	NA	TRBJ1-6	CASSLALGNSPLHF	TGTGCCAGCAGCTTAGCGCTGGGGAATTCACCCCTCCACTTT
TRBD1	TRBV9	NA	TRBJ2-1	CASSPMDRAYEQFF	TGTGCCAGCAGCCCCATGGACAGGGCGTATGAGCAGTTCTTC
NA	TRBV21-1	NA	TRBJ2-7	CASSKAWTVATYEQYF	TGTGCCAGCAGCAAAGCGTGGACAGTCGCTACCTACGAGCAGTACTTC
NA	TRBV7-9	NA	TRBJ2-7	CASSSDAGGLPGEQYF	TGTGCCAGCAGCTCTGATGCTGGCGGGTTACCTGGCGAGCAGTACTTC
TRBD2	TRBV7-2	NA	TRBJ2-7	CASSPGAAGGSYEQYF	TGTGCCAGCAGCCCCGGGGCAGCGGGAGGTTCCTACGAGCAGTACTTC
TRBD2	TRBV11-2	NA	TRBJ2-7	CASSLRFNSGSSYEQYF	TGTGCCAGCAGCTTAAGGTTCAATAGCGGGAGCTCCTACGAGCAGTACTTC
NA	TRBV12-3/TRBV12-4	NA	TRBJ1-1	CASSLWRNTEAFF	TGTGCCAGCAGTTTGTGGAGGAACACTGAAGCTTTCTTT
NA	TRBV5-1	once	TRBJ2-3	CASSSSTDTQYF	TGCGCCAGCAGCTCCTCCACAGATACGCAGTATTTT
NA	TRBV29-1	NA	TRBJ1-3	CSVQDNSSGNTIYF	TGCAGCGTTCAGGACAACAGCTCTGGAAACACCATATATTTT
TRBD1	TRBV30	NA	TRBJ1-1	CAWSVDRGRTEAFF	TGTGCCTGGAGTGTAGACAGGGGTCGCACTGAAGCTTTCTTT
TRBD1	TRBV11-3	once	TRBJ1-1	CASSRDRATEAFF	TGTGCCAGCAGCCGGGACAGGGCTACTGAAGCTTTCTTT
TRBD1	TRBV6-2/TRBV6-3	NA	TRBJ2-7	CASSAPGQGKHEQYF	TGTGCCAGCAGTGCCCCGGGACAGGGGAAGCACGAGCAGTACTTC
TRBD2	TRBV5-1	NA	TRBJ2-2	CASSGTSVGGGELFF	TGCGCCAGCAGCGGAACTAGCGTGGGGGGCGGGGAGCTGTTTTTT
NA	TRBV28	few	TRBJ2-4	CASRPGGTKNIQYF	TGTGCCAGCAGACCCGGGGGAACCAAAAACATTCAGTACTTC
NA	TRBV7-9	few	TRBJ1-1	CASSLGRPRGRTPTEAFF	TGTGCCAGCAGCTTAGGGAGACCCAGGGGTCGAACCCCCACTGAAGCTTTCTTT
NA	TRBV7-2	NA	TRBJ2-1	CASSPTDLYNEQFF	TGTGCCAGCAGCCCCACGGACCTCTACAATGAGCAGTTCTTC
TRBD1	TRBV18	NA	TRBJ2-7	CASSPSGTGGYEQYF	TGTGCCAGCTCACCCTCCGGGACAGGGGGCTACGAGCAGTACTTC
NA	TRBV6-5	NA	TRBJ2-3	CASSYSLEPDTQYF	TGTGCCAGCAGTTACTCTCTAGAGCCAGATACGCAGTATTTT
TRBD2	TRBV6-5	NA	TRBJ2-1	CASSYYLAGVGNEQFF	TGTGCCAGCAGTTACTATCTAGCGGGAGTCGGCAATGAGCAGTTCTTC
NA	TRBV5-4	NA	TRBJ2-3	CASSLGGLSTDTQYF	TGTGCCAGCAGCCTCGGGGGGCTCAGCACAGATACGCAGTATTTT
NA	TRBV10-2	NA	TRBJ1-4	CASSDQGLANEKLFF	TGCGCCAGCAGTGACCAGGGGTTGGCTAATGAAAAACTGTTTTTT
TRBD1	TRBV4-3	NA	TRBJ1-1	CASSHSFPGGSTEAFF	TGCGCCAGCAGCCATTCCTTTCCAGGGGGATCCACTGAAGCTTTCTTT
TRBD2	TRBV5-4	NA	TRBJ2-1	CASSPGLAGDFEQFF	TGTGCCAGCAGCCCGGGACTAGCGGGAGATTTTGAGCAGTTCTTC
NA	TRBV7-8	NA	TRBJ2-1	CASSPTVAEQFF	TGTGCCAGCAGCCCCACGGTAGCGGAGCAGTTCTTC
TRBD2	TRBV7-9	NA	TRBJ2-3	CASSLSSGGVTDTQYF	TGTGCCAGCAGCTTGAGCTCGGGAGGGGTCACAGATACGCAGTATTTT
TRBD2	TRBV3-1/TRBV3-2	NA	TRBJ2-7	CASSQTGLAGLYEQYF	TGTGCCAGCAGCCAAACGGGGCTAGCGGGACTCTACGAGCAGTACTTC
TRBD2	TRBV4-1	NA	TRBJ2-1	CASSPLGAGGNNEQFF	TGCGCCAGCAGCCCCCTAGGAGCGGGAGGGAACAATGAGCAGTTCTTC
TRBD1	TRBV23-1	once	TRBJ2-7	CASRRQGTTSYEQYF	TGCGCCAGCAGGCGACAGGGGACAACTTCCTACGAGCAGTACTTC
NA	TRBV6-5	NA	TRBJ2-7	CASSSPGLSGQYF	TGTGCCAGCAGTTCCCCGGGGCTGAGTGGGCAGTACTTC
NA	TRBV11-2	NA	TRBJ2-3	CASSLDQGSTDTQYF	TGTGCCAGCAGCTTAGATCAGGGGAGCACAGATACGCAGTATTTT
TRBD1	TRBV7-2	once	TRBJ1-6	CASSLAGTGLNSPLHF	TGTGCCAGCAGCTTAGCCGGGACAGGGTTGAATTCACCCCTCCACTTT
NA	TRBV28	once	TRBJ1-2	CASSQGTVGGYTF	TGTGCCAGCAGTCAGGGGACGGTTGGGGGCTACACCTTC
NA	TRBV5-1	NA	TRBJ2-7	CASSDGPEQYF	TGCGCCAGCAGCGATGGACCCGAGCAGTACTTC
NA	TRBV9	NA	TRBJ1-4	CASSAHQQANEKLFF	TGTGCCAGCAGCGCGCATCAACAGGCTAATGAAAAACTGTTTTTT
TRBD2	TRBV11-2	NA	TRBJ2-3	CASSPRLAGLDRADTQYF	TGTGCCAGCAGCCCCCGACTCGCGGGACTAGATCGGGCAGATACGCAGTATTTT
NA	TRBV7-2	NA	TRBJ1-1	CASSPGGANTEAFF	TGTGCCAGCAGCCCTGGCGGAGCGAACACTGAAGCTTTCTTT
NA	TRBV28	NA	TRBJ2-2	CASSLSGRDTGELFF	TGTGCCAGCAGTTTGAGTGGGAGAGACACCGGGGAGCTGTTTTTT
NA	TRBV2	NA	TRBJ2-4	CASRGQAVTGNIQYF	TGTGCCAGCAGGGGGCAGGCGGTAACGGGAAACATTCAGTACTTC
TRBD2	TRBV27	NA	TRBJ2-1	CASSLSSGSFNEQFF	TGTGCCAGCAGTTTATCTAGCGGGAGTTTCAATGAGCAGTTCTTC
TRBD1	TRBV18	NA	TRBJ1-4	CASSPRTGAVYEKLFF	TGTGCCAGCTCACCTCGGACAGGGGCCGTATATGAAAAACTGTTTTTT
TRBD2	TRBV4-1	NA	TRBJ2-2	CASSQDWLAGDFGTGELFF	TGCGCCAGCAGCCAAGATTGGCTAGCGGGAGATTTTGGTACCGGGGAGCTGTTTTTT
TRBD1	TRBV19	NA	TRBJ2-1	CASSSTGGPYNEQFF	TGTGCCAGTAGTTCGACAGGGGGTCCCTACAATGAGCAGTTCTTC